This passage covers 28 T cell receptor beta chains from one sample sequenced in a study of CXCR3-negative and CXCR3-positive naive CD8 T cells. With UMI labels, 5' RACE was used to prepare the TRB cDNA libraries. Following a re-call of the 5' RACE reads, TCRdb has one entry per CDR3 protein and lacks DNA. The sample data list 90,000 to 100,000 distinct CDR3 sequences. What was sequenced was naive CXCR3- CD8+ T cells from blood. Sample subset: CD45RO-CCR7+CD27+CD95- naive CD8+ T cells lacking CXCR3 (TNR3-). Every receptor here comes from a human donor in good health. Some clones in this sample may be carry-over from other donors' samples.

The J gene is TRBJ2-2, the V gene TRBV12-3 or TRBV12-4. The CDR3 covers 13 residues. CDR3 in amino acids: CASSFRRTGELFF.

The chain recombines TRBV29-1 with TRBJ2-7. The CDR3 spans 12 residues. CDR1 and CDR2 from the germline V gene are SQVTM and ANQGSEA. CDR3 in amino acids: CSVEGTSYEQYF.

CDR3 amino acids: CSVVLVETAKNIQYF. The rearrangement links TRBV29-1 to TRBJ2-4. This CDR3 comprises 15 residues. Per germline, CDR1 SQVTM and CDR2 ANQGSEA.

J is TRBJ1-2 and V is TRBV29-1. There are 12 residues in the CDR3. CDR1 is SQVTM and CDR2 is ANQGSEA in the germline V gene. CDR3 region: CSVLRANYGYTF.

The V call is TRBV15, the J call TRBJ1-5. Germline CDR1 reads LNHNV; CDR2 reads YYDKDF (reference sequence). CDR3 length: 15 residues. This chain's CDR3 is CATSTPSRVNQPQHF.

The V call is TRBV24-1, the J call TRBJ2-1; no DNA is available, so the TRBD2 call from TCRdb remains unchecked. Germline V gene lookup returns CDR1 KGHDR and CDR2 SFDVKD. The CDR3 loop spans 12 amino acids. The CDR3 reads CATSRGGDEQFF.

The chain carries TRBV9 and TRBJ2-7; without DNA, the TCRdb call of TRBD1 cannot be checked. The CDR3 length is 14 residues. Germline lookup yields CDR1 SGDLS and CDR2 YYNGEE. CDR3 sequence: CASSGGTESYEQYF.

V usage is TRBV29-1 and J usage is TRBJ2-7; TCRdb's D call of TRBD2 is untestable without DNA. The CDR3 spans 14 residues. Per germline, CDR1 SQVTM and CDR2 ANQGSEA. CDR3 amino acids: CSVDAGTSTYEQYF.

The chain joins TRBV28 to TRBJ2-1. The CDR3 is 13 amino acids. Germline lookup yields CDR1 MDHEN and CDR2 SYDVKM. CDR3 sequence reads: CASSFPPWHEQFF.

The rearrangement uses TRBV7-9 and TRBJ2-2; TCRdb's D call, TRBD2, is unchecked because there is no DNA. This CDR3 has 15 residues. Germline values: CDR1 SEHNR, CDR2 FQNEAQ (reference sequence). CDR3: CASSPAGASTGELFF.

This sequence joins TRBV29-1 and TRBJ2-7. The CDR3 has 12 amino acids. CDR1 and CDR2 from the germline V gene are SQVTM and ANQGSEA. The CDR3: CSARLGSYEQYF.

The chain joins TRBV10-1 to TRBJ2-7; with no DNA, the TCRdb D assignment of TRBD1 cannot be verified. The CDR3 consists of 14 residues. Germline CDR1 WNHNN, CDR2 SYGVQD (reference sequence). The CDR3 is CASSENRAGYEQCF.

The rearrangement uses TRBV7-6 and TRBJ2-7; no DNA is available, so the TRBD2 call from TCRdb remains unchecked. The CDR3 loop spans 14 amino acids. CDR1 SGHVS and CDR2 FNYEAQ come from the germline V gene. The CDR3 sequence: CASSSELAALEQYF.

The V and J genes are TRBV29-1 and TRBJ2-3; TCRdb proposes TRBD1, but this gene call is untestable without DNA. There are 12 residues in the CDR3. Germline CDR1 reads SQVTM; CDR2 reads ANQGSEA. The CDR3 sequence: CSVEVRADTQYF.

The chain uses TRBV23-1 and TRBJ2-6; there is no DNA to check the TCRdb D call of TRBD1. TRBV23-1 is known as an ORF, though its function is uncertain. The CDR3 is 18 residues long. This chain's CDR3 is CATDEFRMGGSGANVLTF.

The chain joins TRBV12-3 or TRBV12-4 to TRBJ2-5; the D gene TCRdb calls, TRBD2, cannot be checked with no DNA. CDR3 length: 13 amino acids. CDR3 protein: CASTGLAMETQYF.

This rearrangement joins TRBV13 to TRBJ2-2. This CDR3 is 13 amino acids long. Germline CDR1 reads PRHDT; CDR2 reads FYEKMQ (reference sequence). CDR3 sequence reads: CASSLENTGELFF.

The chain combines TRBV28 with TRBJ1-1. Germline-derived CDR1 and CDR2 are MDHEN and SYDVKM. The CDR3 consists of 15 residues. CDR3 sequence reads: CASRPPYTDRTEAFF.

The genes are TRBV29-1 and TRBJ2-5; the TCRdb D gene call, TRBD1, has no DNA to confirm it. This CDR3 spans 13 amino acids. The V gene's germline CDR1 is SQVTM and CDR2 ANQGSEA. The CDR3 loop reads CSVGQGVQETQYF.

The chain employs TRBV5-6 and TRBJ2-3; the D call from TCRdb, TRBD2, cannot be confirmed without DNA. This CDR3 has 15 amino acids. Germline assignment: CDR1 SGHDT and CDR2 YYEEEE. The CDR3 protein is CASSLSPSGGDTQYF.

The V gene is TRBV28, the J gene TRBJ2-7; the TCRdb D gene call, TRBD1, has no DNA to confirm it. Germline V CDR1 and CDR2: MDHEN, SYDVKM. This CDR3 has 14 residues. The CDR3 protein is CASRSPGLGVEQYF.

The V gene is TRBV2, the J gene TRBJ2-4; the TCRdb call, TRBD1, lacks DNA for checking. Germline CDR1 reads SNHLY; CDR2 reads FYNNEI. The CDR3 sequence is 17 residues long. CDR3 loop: CASSPGTGGGGRNIQYF.

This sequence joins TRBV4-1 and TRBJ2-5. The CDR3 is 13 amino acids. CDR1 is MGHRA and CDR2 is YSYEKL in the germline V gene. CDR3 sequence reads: CASAGWQQETQYF.

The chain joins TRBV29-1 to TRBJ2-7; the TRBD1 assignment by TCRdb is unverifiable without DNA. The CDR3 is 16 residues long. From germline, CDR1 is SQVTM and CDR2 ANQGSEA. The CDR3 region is CSVVTGAALVGGEQYF.

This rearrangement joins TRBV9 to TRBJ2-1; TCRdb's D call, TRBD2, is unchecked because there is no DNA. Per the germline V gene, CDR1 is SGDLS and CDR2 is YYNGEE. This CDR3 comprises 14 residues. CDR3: CASSPSRAGAEQFF. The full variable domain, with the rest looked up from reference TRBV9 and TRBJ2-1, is DSGVTQTPKHLITATGQRVTLRCSPRSGDLSVYWYQQSLDQGLQFLIQYYNGEERAKGNILERFSAQQFPDLHSELNLSSLELGDSALYFCASSPSRAGAEQFFGPGTRLTVL.

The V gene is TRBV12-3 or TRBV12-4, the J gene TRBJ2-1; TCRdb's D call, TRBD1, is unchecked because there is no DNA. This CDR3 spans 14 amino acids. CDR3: CASRQTETYNEQFF.

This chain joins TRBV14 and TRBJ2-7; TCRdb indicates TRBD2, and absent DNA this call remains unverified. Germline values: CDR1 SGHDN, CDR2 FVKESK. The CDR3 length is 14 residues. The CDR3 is CASSPLAGGYEQYF.

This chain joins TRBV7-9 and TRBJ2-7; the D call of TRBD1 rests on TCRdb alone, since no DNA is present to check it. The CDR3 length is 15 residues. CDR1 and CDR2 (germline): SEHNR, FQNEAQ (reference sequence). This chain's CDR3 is CASSYSTGELLEQYF.